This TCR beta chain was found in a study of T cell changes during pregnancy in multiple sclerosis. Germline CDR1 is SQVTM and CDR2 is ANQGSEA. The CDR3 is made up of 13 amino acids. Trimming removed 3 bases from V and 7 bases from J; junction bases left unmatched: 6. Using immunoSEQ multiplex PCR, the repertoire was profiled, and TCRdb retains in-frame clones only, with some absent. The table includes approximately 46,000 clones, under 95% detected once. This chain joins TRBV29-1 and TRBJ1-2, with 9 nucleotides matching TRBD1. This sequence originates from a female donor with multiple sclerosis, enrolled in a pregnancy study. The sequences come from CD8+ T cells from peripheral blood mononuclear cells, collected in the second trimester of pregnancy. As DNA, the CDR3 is TGCAGCGTTGATGAGGGGACAGGGTTTGGCTACACCTTC. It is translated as CSVDEGTGFGYTF.